The 5 T cell receptor beta chains given below trace back to one sample, sequenced in a study of OX40 agonist ivuxolimab in advanced cancers. The repertoire was sequenced with immunoSEQ multiplex PCR; TCRdb's copy has only in-frame clones and lacks some. The sample consists of about 82,000 clones, around 92% of them appearing once. The material sequenced was CD4+ or CD8+ T cells sorted from blood, taken in a trial of the OX40 agonist ivuxolimab. The receptors derive from an adult with an advanced solid tumor such as melanoma, head and neck, liver or kidney cancer.

The chain carries TRBV27 and TRBJ1-1; D perhaps matches TRBD1 (5 bases). The CDR3 covers 13 residues. The germline V and J ends were trimmed by 6 bases and 5 bases, with 13 bases remaining between them. Germline CDR1 MNHEY, CDR2 SMNVEV (reference sequence). The CDR3 DNA is TGTGCCAGCAGGCATCAGGGATATACTGAAGCTTTCTTT. Its protein is CASRHQGYTEAFF.

The rearrangement links TRBV6-5 to TRBJ2-7, with D possibly being TRBD1 (5 bases). Germline V lookup: CDR1 MNHEY, CDR2 SVGAGI. The CDR3 loop spans 14 amino acids. Between the trimmed V and J ends, which lost 1 base and 5 bases, there was a span of 12 bases. CDR3 in amino acids: CASSYYPRGNEQYF. In DNA, the CDR3 is TGTGCCAGCAGTTACTACCCAAGGGGTAACGAGCAGTACTTC.

The V call is TRBV6-1, the J call TRBJ2-7; perhaps TRBD1 as D (5 bases). There are 13 residues in the CDR3. Germline values: CDR1 MNHNS, CDR2 SASEGT. V lost 7 bases and J lost 6, with 16 bases in between. This CDR3 reads CASIDLGVGEQYF. DNA of the CDR3: TGTGCCAGCATCGATCTAGGGGTCGGCGAGCAGTACTTC.

This rearrangement joins TRBV4-3 to TRBJ1-5; 9 bases are shared with TRBD1. The length of the CDR3 is 17 residues. The V segment lost 0 bases and the J segment 1 base; nucleotides outside the gene matches: 4. Germline assignment: CDR1 LGHNA and CDR2 YSLEER. CDR3: CASSQDSTGGSNQPQHF. In DNA, the CDR3 is TGCGCCAGCAGCCAAGATTCGACAGGGGGGAGCAATCAGCCCCAGCATTTT.

V usage is TRBV27 and J usage is TRBJ2-1; D gene uncertain. Per the germline V gene, CDR1 is MNHEY and CDR2 is SMNVEV (reference sequence). The CDR3 is made up of 12 amino acids. Trimming pared 6 bases from V and 5 bases from J, leaving 8 bases between. The CDR3 spells CASSLAHNEQFF. CDR3 nucleotides: TGTGCCAGCAGCCTTGCCCACAATGAGCAGTTCTTC.